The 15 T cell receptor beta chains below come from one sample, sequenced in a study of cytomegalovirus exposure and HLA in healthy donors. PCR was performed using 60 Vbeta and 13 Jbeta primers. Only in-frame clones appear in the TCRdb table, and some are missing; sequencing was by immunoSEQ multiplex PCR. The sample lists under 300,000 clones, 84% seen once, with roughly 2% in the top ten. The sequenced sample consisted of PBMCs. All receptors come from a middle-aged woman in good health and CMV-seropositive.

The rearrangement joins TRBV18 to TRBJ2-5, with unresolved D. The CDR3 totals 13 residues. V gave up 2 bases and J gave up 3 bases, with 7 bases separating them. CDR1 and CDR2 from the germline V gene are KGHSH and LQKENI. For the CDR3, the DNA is TGTGCCAGCTCACCAGGTCTAAAAGAGACCCAGTACTTC. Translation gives CASSPGLKETQYF.

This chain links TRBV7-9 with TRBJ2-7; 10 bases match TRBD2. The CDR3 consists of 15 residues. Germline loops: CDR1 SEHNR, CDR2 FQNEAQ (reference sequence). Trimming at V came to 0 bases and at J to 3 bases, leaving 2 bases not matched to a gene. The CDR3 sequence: CASSLALAGLYEQYF. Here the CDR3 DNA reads TGTGCCAGCAGCTTAGCACTAGCGGGACTCTACGAGCAGTACTTC.

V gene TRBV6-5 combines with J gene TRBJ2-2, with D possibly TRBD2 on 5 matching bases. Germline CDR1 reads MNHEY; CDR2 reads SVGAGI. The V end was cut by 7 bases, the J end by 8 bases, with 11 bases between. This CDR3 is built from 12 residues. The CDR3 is CASTEGSGELFF. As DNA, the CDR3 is TGTGCCAGCACCGAGGGATCTGGGGAGCTGTTTTTT.

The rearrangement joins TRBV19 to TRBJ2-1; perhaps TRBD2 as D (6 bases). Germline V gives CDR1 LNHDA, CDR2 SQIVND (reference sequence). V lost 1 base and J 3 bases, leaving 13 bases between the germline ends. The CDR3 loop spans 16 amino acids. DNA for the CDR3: TGTGCCAGTAGTATAGGTAGCGGCGGGCTCTACAATGAGCAGTTCTTC. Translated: CASSIGSGGLYNEQFF.

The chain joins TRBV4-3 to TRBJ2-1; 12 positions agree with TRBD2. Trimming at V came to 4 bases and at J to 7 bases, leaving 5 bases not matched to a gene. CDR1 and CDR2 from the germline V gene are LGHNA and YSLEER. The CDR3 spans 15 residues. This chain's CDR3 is CASSLGLAGSNEQFF. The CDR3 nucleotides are TGCGCCAGCAGCCTTGGACTAGCGGGGTCGAATGAGCAGTTCTTC.

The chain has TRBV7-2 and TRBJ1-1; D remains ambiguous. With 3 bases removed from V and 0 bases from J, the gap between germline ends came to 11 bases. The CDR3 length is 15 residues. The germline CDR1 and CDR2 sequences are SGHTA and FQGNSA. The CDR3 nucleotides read TGTGCCAGCAGCTTGAGGAGCCTCATGAACACTGAAGCTTTCTTT. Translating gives CASSLRSLMNTEAFF.

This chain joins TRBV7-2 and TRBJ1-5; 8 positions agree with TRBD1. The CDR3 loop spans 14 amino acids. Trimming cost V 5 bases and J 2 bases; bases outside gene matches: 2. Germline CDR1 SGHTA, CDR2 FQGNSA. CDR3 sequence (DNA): TGTGCCAGCAGCCCAGGGGGCCGCAATCAGCCCCAGCATTTT. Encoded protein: CASSPGGRNQPQHF.

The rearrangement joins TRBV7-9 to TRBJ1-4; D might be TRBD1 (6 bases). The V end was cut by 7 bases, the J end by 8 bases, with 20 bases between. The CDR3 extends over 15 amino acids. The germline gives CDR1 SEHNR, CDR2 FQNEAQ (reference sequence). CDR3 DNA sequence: TGTGCCAGCACCGATGCGGGGGCGGCGGGAGAAAAACTGTTTTTT. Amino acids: CASTDAGAAGEKLFF.

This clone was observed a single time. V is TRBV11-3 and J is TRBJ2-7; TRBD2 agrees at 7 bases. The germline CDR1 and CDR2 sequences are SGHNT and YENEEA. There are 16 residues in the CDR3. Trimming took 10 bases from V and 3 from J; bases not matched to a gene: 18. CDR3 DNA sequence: TGTGCCACCGCGGCCAGGGAGGGGACTCTCCTCTACGAGCAGTACTTC. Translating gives CATAAREGTLLYEQYF.

CDR3 residues: CASSGLAGGIGELFF. The CDR3 DNA follows: TGTGCCAGCTCCGGACTAGCGGGAGGGATCGGGGAGCTGTTTTTT. The rearrangement uses TRBV2 and TRBJ2-2; 15 bases map to TRBD2. CDR3 length equals 15 residues. The germline V gene encodes CDR1 SNHLY and CDR2 FYNNEI. V shed 8 bases, J shed 7 bases, and the junction held 5 bases outside the gene matches. Variable domain in full (rest from reference TRBV2 and TRBJ2-2): EPEVTQTPSHQVTQMGQEVILRCVPISNHLYFYWYRQILGQKVEFLVSFYNNEISEKSEIFDDQFSVERPDGSNFTLKIRSTKLEDSAMYFCASSGLAGGIGELFFGEGSRLTVL.

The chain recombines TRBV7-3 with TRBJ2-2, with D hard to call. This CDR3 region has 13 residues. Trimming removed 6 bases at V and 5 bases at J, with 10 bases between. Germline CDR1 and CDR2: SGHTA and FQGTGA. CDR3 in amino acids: CASSNQATGELFF. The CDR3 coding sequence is TGTGCCAGCAGTAACCAGGCGACCGGGGAGCTGTTTTTT.

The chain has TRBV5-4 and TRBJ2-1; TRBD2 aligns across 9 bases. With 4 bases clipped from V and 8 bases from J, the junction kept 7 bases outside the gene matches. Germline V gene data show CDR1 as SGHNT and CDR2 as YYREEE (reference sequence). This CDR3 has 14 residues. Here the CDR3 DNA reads TGTGCCAGCAGCCGTAGCGGGAGAAACTATGAGCAGTTCTTC. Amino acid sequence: CASSRSGRNYEQFF.

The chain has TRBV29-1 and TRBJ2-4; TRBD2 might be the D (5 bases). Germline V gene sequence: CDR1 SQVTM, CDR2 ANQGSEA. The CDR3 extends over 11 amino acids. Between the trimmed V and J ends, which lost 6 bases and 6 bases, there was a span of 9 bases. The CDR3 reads CSVAEGNIQYF. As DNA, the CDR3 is TGCAGCGTAGCGGAAGGAAACATTCAGTACTTC. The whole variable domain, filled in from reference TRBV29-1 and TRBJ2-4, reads SAVISQKPSRDICQRGTSLTIQCQVDSQVTMMFWYRQQPGQSLTLIATANQGSEATYESGFVIDKFPISRPNLTFSTLTVSNMSPEDSSIYLCSVAEGNIQYFGAGTRLSVL.

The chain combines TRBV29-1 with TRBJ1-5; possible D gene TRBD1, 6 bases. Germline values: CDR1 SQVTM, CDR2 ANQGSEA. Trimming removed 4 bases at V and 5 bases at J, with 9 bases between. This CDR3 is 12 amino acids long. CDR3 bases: TGCAGCGTTGGGACAGAGGATCAGCCCCAGCATTTT. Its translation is CSVGTEDQPQHF.

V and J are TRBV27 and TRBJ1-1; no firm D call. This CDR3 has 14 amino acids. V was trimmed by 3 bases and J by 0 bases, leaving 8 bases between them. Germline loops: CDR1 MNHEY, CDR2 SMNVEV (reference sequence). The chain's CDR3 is CASSFNNLNTEAFF. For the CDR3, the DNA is TGTGCCAGCAGTTTTAACAACCTGAACACTGAAGCTTTCTTT.